The 23 T cell receptor beta chains reported below all come from one sample, sequenced in a study of T cell responses to AZD1222 COVID-19 vaccine. Assay: immunoSEQ multiplex PCR; the TCRdb copy retains only in-frame clones and omits some. The sample includes around 15,000 clones, about nine tenths of them seen just once. The sample consisted of peripheral blood, taken 28 days after the second AZD1222 dose. These receptors all come from an adult who received the AZD1222 COVID-19 vaccine.

The chain couples TRBV11-3 to TRBJ2-2; possible D gene TRBD2, 6 bases. Germline values: CDR1 SGHNT, CDR2 YENEEA. The V end was cut by 4 bases, the J end by 5 bases, with 17 bases between. This CDR3 contains 16 residues. The CDR3 spells CASSSGLSGVTGELFF. The CDR3 DNA reads as TGTGCCAGCAGCTCCGGCCTTTCGGGGGTTACCGGGGAGCTGTTTTTT.

The gene calls are TRBV6-5 and TRBJ1-2; no clear D gene. CDR3 length: 14 amino acids. Germline V gives CDR1 MNHEY, CDR2 SVGAGI. V lost 10 bases, J lost 0 bases, and 15 bases lay in between. CDR3 amino acids: CATKKEGSNYGYTF. The CDR3 coding sequence is TGTGCCACCAAGAAAGAGGGTTCTAACTATGGCTACACCTTC.

This chain joins TRBV5-6 and TRBJ1-6; D call uncertain. CDR1 and CDR2 (germline): SGHDT, YYEEEE. The CDR3 contains 16 residues. V lost 4 bases to trimming and J lost 5 bases, with 16 bases between them. The CDR3 reads CASSRRGHGDNSPLHF. The CDR3 nucleotides read TGTGCCAGCAGCCGTAGAGGGCACGGGGATAATTCACCCCTCCACTTT.

This chain joins TRBV6-6 and TRBJ2-7; TRBD1 might be the D (6 bases). Germline CDR1 and CDR2: MNHNY and SVGAGI (reference sequence). CDR3 size: 15 residues. Trimming cost V 1 base and J 0 bases, with 10 bases left between them. CDR3 sequence: CASSYFRTDSYEQYF. The CDR3 bases are TGTGCCAGCAGTTACTTCAGGACAGACTCCTACGAGCAGTACTTC.

This clone appeared a single time. The chain joins TRBV19 to TRBJ1-1; 9 bases are shared with TRBD1. This CDR3 is 15 amino acids long. Trimming cost V 6 bases and J 0 bases; bases outside gene matches: 5. From germline, CDR1 is LNHDA and CDR2 SQIVND (reference sequence). CDR3 in amino acids: CASRERDRVNTEAFF. The CDR3 bases are TGTGCCAGTAGGGAACGGGACAGGGTGAACACTGAAGCTTTCTTT. The whole variable domain, filled in from reference TRBV19 and TRBJ1-1, reads DGGITQSPKYLFRKEGQNVTLSCEQNLNHDAMYWYRQDPGQGLRLIYYSQIVNDFQKGDIAEGYSVSREKKESFPLTVTSAQKNPTAFYLCASRERDRVNTEAFFGQGTRLTVV.

This chain joins TRBV5-4 and TRBJ2-1; the match to TRBD2 covers 10 bases. Germline V gene lookup returns CDR1 SGHNT and CDR2 YYREEE (reference sequence). The CDR3 loop spans 16 amino acids. Unmatched junction bases numbered 6, after V lost 3 bases and J lost 3 bases. In DNA form, the CDR3 reads TGTGCCAGCAGCTCCCCGACTAGCGGGCACTACAATGAGCAGTTCTTC. It yields the protein CASSSPTSGHYNEQFF.

The V call is TRBV7-2, the J call TRBJ1-3; maybe TRBD1 (6 bases). Deletions cut 5 bases from V and 3 bases from J, with 11 bases between. The CDR3 has 14 amino acids. Germline CDR1 is SGHTA and CDR2 is FQGNSA. The CDR3 reads CASSPRTVGNTIYF. The CDR3 DNA reads as TGTGCCAGCAGCCCAAGGACAGTTGGAAACACCATATATTTT.

This sequence joins TRBV15 and TRBJ2-5; TRBD2 agrees at 8 bases. Germline CDR1 reads LNHNV; CDR2 reads YYDKDF (reference sequence). V dropped 3 bases and J dropped 7; count of bases not matched to a gene: 10. The CDR3 runs 15 residues. DNA of the CDR3: TGTGCCACCAGCAGGAACCGGGAGGGTGGTGGGACCCAGTACTTC. Amino acids: CATSRNREGGGTQYF.

J is TRBJ2-7 and V is TRBV10-1, with TRBD2 matching over 7 bases. CDR1 WNHNN and CDR2 SYGVQD come from the germline V gene (reference sequence). The J segment lost 2 bases and the V segment lost 4 bases, leaving 5 bases of the junction unmatched. The CDR3 consists of 14 residues. The CDR3: CASSGGGPPYEQYF. The CDR3 nucleotides read TGCGCCAGCAGTGGGGGGGGACCACCCTACGAGCAGTACTTC.

V is TRBV2 and J is TRBJ2-1, with TRBD1 as a possible D gene (7 bases). The ends were cut back, 6 bases at V and 5 bases at J, with 17 bases in the middle. The CDR3 runs to 15 residues. Per the germline V gene, CDR1 is SNHLY and CDR2 is FYNNEI. In DNA, the CDR3 is TGTGCCAGCAGCCTGTCGGGCAGGGGGGACAATGAGCAGTTCTTC. Translating gives CASSLSGRGDNEQFF.

V and J are TRBV11-2 and TRBJ1-2; D gene unclear. Between the trimmed V and J ends, which lost 2 bases and 7 bases, there was a span of 11 bases. CDR1 and CDR2 from the germline V gene are SGHAT and FQNNGV. CDR3 length: 13 amino acids. Here the CDR3 DNA reads TGTGCCAGCAGCTTAACTAGACAAGGTGGCTACACCTTC. Its translation: CASSLTRQGGYTF.

This chain links TRBV4-3 with TRBJ1-1; D remains ambiguous. Germline V gene sequence: CDR1 LGHNA, CDR2 YSLEER. CDR3 length equals 13 residues. V shed 4 bases and J shed 5 bases, with 11 bases lying between them. The CDR3 sequence: CASSPETSTEAFF. CDR3 coding DNA: TGCGCCAGCAGCCCCGAGACAAGTACTGAAGCTTTCTTT.

This sequence joins TRBV19 and TRBJ1-2, with D possibly being TRBD1 (5 bases). The CDR3 contains 15 residues. V was pared by 6 bases and J by 3 bases, with 17 bases between. CDR1 and CDR2 (germline): LNHDA, SQIVND (reference sequence). The CDR3 DNA reads TGTGCCAGTAGCCCGGGACCTTCCGGGGACTATGGCTACACCTTC. Translated, it gives CASSPGPSGDYGYTF.

The chain joins TRBV27 to TRBJ2-5, with 9 positions matching TRBD1. Germline loops: CDR1 MNHEY, CDR2 SMNVEV (reference sequence). This CDR3 spans 14 amino acids. With 7 bases clipped from V and 5 bases from J, the junction kept 8 bases outside the gene matches. CDR3: CASKMTGGRETQYF. The CDR3 DNA sequence: TGTGCCAGCAAAATGACAGGGGGTCGGGAGACCCAGTACTTC.

Note on this clone: Mismatch with germline at one junction end may stem from a read error. The gene calls are TRBV7-7 and TRBJ2-1; 9 positions match TRBD2. CDR3 length: 16 amino acids. Germline loops: CDR1 SSHAT, CDR2 FNYEAQ (reference sequence). The CDR3 loop reads CASSLAQGSGGPEQFF. CDR3 nucleotide sequence: TGTGCTAGCAGCTTAGCGCAGGGTAGCGGGGGCCCCGAGCAGTTCTTC.

The CDR3 sequence: CASSERTSGHNEQFF. Written as DNA, the CDR3 is TGCGCCAGCAGTGAGAGGACTAGCGGCCACAATGAGCAGTTCTTC. The chain recombines TRBV10-1 with TRBJ2-1, with TRBD2 identical over 10 bases. V shed 2 bases, J shed 5 bases, and the junction held 3 bases outside the gene matches. Germline V gene lookup returns CDR1 WNHNN and CDR2 SYGVQD (reference sequence). The CDR3 totals 15 residues.

This chain joins TRBV2 and TRBJ2-7; TRBD1 is a possible D gene (7 bases). V lost 9 bases, J lost 3 bases, and 18 bases lay in between. The germline V gene has CDR1 SNHLY and CDR2 FYNNEI. The CDR3 has 14 amino acids. CDR3 in amino acids: CASEEGTALYEQYF. The CDR3 nucleotides are TGTGCCAGTGAGGAGGGGACAGCCCTCTACGAGCAGTACTTC. Filled out from reference TRBV2 and TRBJ2-7, the complete variable domain reads EPEVTQTPSHQVTQMGQEVILRCVPISNHLYFYWYRQILGQKVEFLVSFYNNEISEKSEIFDDQFSVERPDGSNFTLKIRSTKLEDSAMYFCASEEGTALYEQYFGPGTRLTVT.

V gene TRBV27 combines with J gene TRBJ2-1; D not resolved. CDR3 length: 12 residues. The germline V gene encodes CDR1 MNHEY and CDR2 SMNVEV (reference sequence). V was trimmed by 7 bases and J by 4 bases, leaving 8 bases between them. CDR3 DNA sequence: TGTGCCAGCAAGGGCGGATACAATGAGCAGTTCTTC. Amino acids: CASKGGYNEQFF.

The rearrangement uses TRBV7-3 and TRBJ2-2, with 10 positions matching TRBD2. Germline V lookup: CDR1 SGHTA, CDR2 FQGTGA. The V and J ends lost 5 bases and 6 bases, in that order; junction bases with no gene match: 6. The CDR3 totals 15 residues. In DNA, the CDR3 is TGTGCCAGCAGCCGAGCTAGCGGGGGCTCCGGGGAGCTGTTTTTT. Translating it yields CASSRASGGSGELFF.

The genes are TRBV5-1 and TRBJ2-7; no clear D. The V end lost 0 bases, the J end lost 6 bases, and 7 bases lay between the germline ends. This CDR3 contains 12 residues. CDR1 is SGHRS and CDR2 is YFSETQ in the germline V gene. CDR3 sequence: CASSLDWGEQYF. The CDR3 DNA reads TGCGCCAGCAGCTTGGATTGGGGCGAGCAGTACTTC. The variable domain in full, with the rest retrieved from reference TRBV5-1 and TRBJ2-7, is KAGVTQTPRYLIKTRGQQVTLSCSPISGHRSVSWYQQTPGQGLQFLFEYFSETQRNKGNFPGRFSGRQFSNSRSEMNVSTLELGDSALYLCASSLDWGEQYFGPGTRLTVT.

V gene TRBV9 combines with J gene TRBJ2-7, with 11 positions matching TRBD2. Trimming removed 3 bases from V and 2 bases from J; junction bases left unmatched: 4. The CDR3 is 15 residues long. The germline V gene encodes CDR1 SGDLS and CDR2 YYNGEE. The CDR3 nucleotides read TGTGCCAGCAGCGCCCGACTAGCGGGGACCTACGAGCAGTACTTC. This translates into CASSARLAGTYEQYF.

J is TRBJ2-3 and V is TRBV10-3; D gene uncertain. The CDR3 has 14 residues. With 6 bases removed from V and 2 bases from J, the gap between germline ends came to 12 bases. CDR1 is ENHRY, CDR2 SYGVKD, per germline. The chain's CDR3 is CAIRADDHTDTQYF. In nucleotides, the CDR3 is TGTGCCATCAGGGCGGACGATCACACAGATACGCAGTATTTT.

The chain joins TRBV7-2 to TRBJ2-6, with D tentatively TRBD2 (6 bases). CDR1 is SGHTA and CDR2 is FQGNSA in the germline V gene. This CDR3 has 14 residues. Trimming pared 3 bases from V and 8 bases from J, leaving 11 bases between. CDR3 region: CASSFGGRTNVLTF. CDR3 DNA: TGTGCCAGCAGCTTCGGGGGAAGGACCAACGTCCTGACTTTC.